The 19 T cell receptor beta chains reported below all come from one sample, sequenced in a study of shared clonotypes between healthy human individuals. The assay was immunoSEQ multiplex PCR, and TCRdb's table has in-frame clones only and misses some. The sample includes almost 750,000 clones, around 77% of them seen just once. Input material: memory CD4+ T cells sorted from blood. The subset: CD45RA-negative fraction. These receptors were collected from a woman in her thirties in good health.

This chain connects TRBV19 to TRBJ1-2, with D tentatively TRBD1 (6 bases). Germline V gives CDR1 LNHDA, CDR2 SQIVND (reference sequence). There are 14 residues in the CDR3. Trimming took off 4 bases at V and 7 bases at J, with 16 bases between the two ends. The CDR3 region is CASSTNPNRAGYTF. In nucleotides, the CDR3 is TGTGCCAGTAGTACAAACCCTAACAGGGCTGGCTACACCTTC.

The CDR3: CASSLETSGTPFF. The CDR3 DNA reads TGCGCCAGCAGCTTGGAAACTAGCGGGACTCCGTTCTTC. The chain carries TRBV5-1 and TRBJ2-1, with TRBD2 matching over 10 bases. The CDR3 sequence is 13 residues long. CDR1 and CDR2 from the germline V gene are SGHRS and YFSETQ. V dropped 0 bases and J dropped 15; count of bases not matched to a gene: 6.

The chain combines TRBV7-8 with TRBJ2-3, with TRBD1 identical over 10 bases. The CDR3 consists of 17 residues. V gave up 7 bases and J gave up 4 bases; unmatched junction bases: 14. Germline V gene lookup returns CDR1 SGHVS and CDR2 FQNEAQ. The CDR3 DNA reads TGTGCCAGCAATCGTGCACTAGGGACAGGGGAGTCAGATACGCAGTATTTT. It codes for CASNRALGTGESDTQYF.

The chain uses TRBV5-5 and TRBJ2-7; TRBD1 or TRBD2 may be the D gene (6 bases each). Trimming shortened V by 0 bases and J by 0 bases, and 10 bases separated the two germline ends. CDR3 size: 15 residues. CDR1 and CDR2 (germline): SGHKS, YYEKEE (reference sequence). DNA for the CDR3: TGTGCCAGCAGCTTGGAGGGGGGCGACTCCTACGAGCAGTACTTC. Amino acids: CASSLEGGDSYEQYF.

The rearrangement links TRBV18 to TRBJ1-5; D is unclear. The CDR3 spans 13 residues. The ends were cut back, 3 bases at V and 8 bases at J, with 11 bases in the middle. Per germline, CDR1 KGHSH and CDR2 LQKENI. The CDR3 region is CASSPQKGEPQHF. Written as DNA, the CDR3 is TGTGCCAGCTCACCGCAAAAGGGTGAGCCCCAGCATTTT.

The sample holds a few counts of this clone. This chain connects TRBV7-3 to TRBJ2-3; a possible D gene is TRBD1 (5 bases). The ends were cut back, 5 bases at V and 5 bases at J, with 11 bases in the middle. The CDR3 contains 13 residues. Germline CDR1 is SGHTA and CDR2 is FQGTGA. CDR3 loop: CASSDLGVDTQYF. Written as DNA, the CDR3 is TGTGCCAGCAGCGATTTAGGGGTAGATACGCAGTATTTT.

The CDR3 DNA reads TGTGCCAGCTCATCTCGGGACGGTACCTACGAGCAGTACTTC. Its translation: CASSSRDGTYEQYF. The genes are TRBV18 and TRBJ2-7; D tentatively fits TRBD1 or TRBD2 (5 bases each). The ends were cut back, 5 bases at V and 2 bases at J, with 13 bases in the middle. CDR1 and CDR2 from the germline V gene are KGHSH and LQKENI. The CDR3 contains 14 residues.

The chain combines TRBV18 with TRBJ1-1; possible D gene TRBD1, 5 bases. CDR3 length equals 16 residues. Germline CDR1 KGHSH, CDR2 LQKENI. Trimming stripped 5 bases from V and 0 bases from J, with 16 bases between. CDR3 sequence: CASSTIRGGMNTEAFF. The DNA of the CDR3 is TGTGCCAGCTCAACAATAAGGGGCGGAATGAACACTGAAGCTTTCTTT.

In the case of this clone: This same CDR3 is encoded by further DNA sequences in the sample. This rearrangement joins TRBV18 to TRBJ1-3; D ambiguous. Trimming left V 2 bases short and J 1 base short, with 3 bases between. Germline CDR1 KGHSH, CDR2 LQKENI. This CDR3 is 13 amino acids long. For the CDR3, the DNA is TGTGCCAGCTCACCAGGGTCTGGAAACACCATATATTTT. It encodes CASSPGSGNTIYF. The full variable domain, in which reference TRBV18 and TRBJ1-3 provide the parts outside the CDR3, is NAGVMQNPRHLVRRRGQEARLRCSPMKGHSHVYWYRQLPEEGLKFMVYLQKENIIDESGMPKERFSAEFPKEGPSILRIQQVVRGDSAAYFCASSPGSGNTIYFGEGSWLTVV.

In DNA form, the CDR3 reads TGCGCCAGCAGCTTCCTAGCGGGAGTAGGTTACAATGAGCAGTTCTTC. As protein: CASSFLAGVGYNEQFF. The genes are TRBV5-1 and TRBJ2-1, with 10 bases lining up with TRBD2. The CDR3 spans 16 residues. Germline lookup yields CDR1 SGHRS and CDR2 YFSETQ. V shed 2 bases, J shed 4 bases, and the junction held 6 bases outside the gene matches. Full variable domain (missing parts from reference TRBV5-1 and TRBJ2-1): KAGVTQTPRYLIKTRGQQVTLSCSPISGHRSVSWYQQTPGQGLQFLFEYFSETQRNKGNFPGRFSGRQFSNSRSEMNVSTLELGDSALYLCASSFLAGVGYNEQFFGPGTRLTVL.

This clone turned up a few times. This chain joins TRBV7-6 and TRBJ2-3; 7 bases are shared with TRBD1. After removal of 1 base from V and 6 bases from J, the junction contained 1 base not matched to a gene. CDR3 length: 13 amino acids. The V gene's germline CDR1 is SGHVS and CDR2 FNYEAQ. CDR3: CASSLGQGDTQYF. DNA for the CDR3: TGTGCCAGCAGCTTAGGACAGGGTGATACGCAGTATTTT.

The chain links TRBV2 to TRBJ1-1; D remains ambiguous. V was trimmed by 6 bases and J by 9 bases, leaving 26 bases between them. Germline loops: CDR1 SNHLY, CDR2 FYNNEI. CDR3 length: 16 amino acids. The CDR3 spells CASSLLPGRDTLKAFF. The DNA for the CDR3 is TGTGCCAGCAGCTTACTTCCGGGCCGAGATACACTGAAAGCTTTCTTT.

The chain recombines TRBV4-1 with TRBJ2-7, with TRBD2 identical over 10 bases. Unmatched junction bases numbered 9, after V lost 1 base and J lost 0 bases. The V gene's germline CDR1 is MGHRA and CDR2 YSYEKL. CDR3 size: 18 residues. This chain's CDR3 is CASSQGRAGGIISYEQYF. CDR3 bases: TGCGCCAGCAGCCAAGGGCGAGCGGGAGGGATCATCTCCTACGAGCAGTACTTC.

In its sample, this clone was seen a few times. The gene calls are TRBV28 and TRBJ2-1; 8 bases are a match to TRBD2. The CDR3 covers 13 residues. V was pared by 11 bases and J by 7 bases, with 10 bases of the junction left unmatched. Germline V CDR1 and CDR2: MDHEN, SYDVKM. CDR3 amino acids: CARKRELWNEQFF. The DNA of the CDR3 is TGTGCCCGTAAGCGGGAGTTGTGGAATGAGCAGTTCTTC.

The chain combines TRBV5-6 with TRBJ2-2; D unresolved. The ends were cut back, 0 bases at V and 2 bases at J, with 11 bases in the middle. Germline V lookup: CDR1 SGHDT, CDR2 YYEEEE. The CDR3 loop spans 16 amino acids. The CDR3, as DNA: TGTGCCAGCAGCTTGGGATGGTTCCAAAACACCGGGGAGCTGTTTTTT. Translation gives CASSLGWFQNTGELFF.

The CDR3 DNA is TGTGCCAGCAGCCCTCCGACAGCGCAAGAGACCCAGTACTTC. Protein sequence: CASSPPTAQETQYF. The rearrangement uses TRBV11-2 and TRBJ2-5; maybe TRBD1 (5 bases). Trimming left V 5 bases short and J 2 bases short, with 12 bases between. CDR3 size: 14 residues. Germline CDR1 and CDR2: SGHAT and FQNNGV.

This rearrangement joins TRBV11-3 to TRBJ1-5; D is unclear. CDR1 and CDR2 from the germline V gene are SGHNT and YENEEA. The CDR3 extends over 13 amino acids. V gave up 0 bases and J gave up 4 bases, with 4 bases separating them. The CDR3 region is CASSLDGNQPQHF. The CDR3 coding sequence is TGTGCCAGCAGCTTAGATGGTAATCAGCCCCAGCATTTT.

Details on this clone: Other nucleotide sequences in the sample specify the same CDR3. This sequence joins TRBV5-6 and TRBJ2-1; no reliable D call. Trimming shortened V by 0 bases and J by 4 bases, and 14 bases separated the two germline ends. The CDR3 contains 16 residues. Germline CDR1 and CDR2: SGHDT and YYEEEE. The CDR3 spells CASSLDGGRIYNEQFF. CDR3 sequence (DNA): TGTGCCAGCAGCTTGGATGGTGGCAGGATTTACAATGAGCAGTTCTTC.

This rearrangement joins TRBV5-1 to TRBJ2-3; 7 nucleotides line up with TRBD2. The CDR3 totals 15 residues. Per germline, CDR1 SGHRS and CDR2 YFSETQ. After removal of 0 bases from V and 2 bases from J, the junction contained 3 bases not matched to a gene. The DNA of the CDR3 is TGCGCCAGCAGCTTGGTGGCGGGAGTCACAGATACGCAGTATTTT. This encodes CASSLVAGVTDTQYF.